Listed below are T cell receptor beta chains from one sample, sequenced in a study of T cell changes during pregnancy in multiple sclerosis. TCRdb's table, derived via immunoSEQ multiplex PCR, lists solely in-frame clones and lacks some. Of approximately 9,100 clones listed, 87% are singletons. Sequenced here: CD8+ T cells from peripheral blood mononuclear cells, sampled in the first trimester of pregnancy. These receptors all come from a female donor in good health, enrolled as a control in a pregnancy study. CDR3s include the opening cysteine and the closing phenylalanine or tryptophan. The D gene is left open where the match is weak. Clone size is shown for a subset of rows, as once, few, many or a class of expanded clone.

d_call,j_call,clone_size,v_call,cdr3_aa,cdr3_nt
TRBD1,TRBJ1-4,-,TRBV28,CASSLGQGWFDEKLFF,TGTGCCAGCAGTTTGGGACAGGGGTGGTTCGATGAAAAACTGTTTTTT
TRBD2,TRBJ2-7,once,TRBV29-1,CSVETSGGSSYEQYF,TGCAGCGTTGAAACTAGCGGGGGCAGCTCCTACGAGCAGTACTTC
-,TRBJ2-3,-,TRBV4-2,CASSPDLTTDTQYF,TGTGCCAGCAGCCCCGACTTGACCACAGATACGCAGTATTTT
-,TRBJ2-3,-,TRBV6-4,CASSPYLDATGTDTQYF,TGTGCCAGCAGTCCCTACCTAGACGCCACTGGCACAGATACGCAGTATTTT
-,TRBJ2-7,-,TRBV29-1,CSVEDPRIGAYEQYF,TGCAGCGTTGAAGATCCCCGGATAGGAGCCTACGAGCAGTACTTC
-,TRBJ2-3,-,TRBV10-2,CASRATSSSSDTQYF,TGCGCCAGCCGAGCGACTAGTTCATCTTCAGATACGCAGTATTTT
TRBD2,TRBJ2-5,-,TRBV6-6,CASTLSGAQETQYF,TGTGCCAGCACTTTAAGCGGGGCCCAAGAGACCCAGTACTTC
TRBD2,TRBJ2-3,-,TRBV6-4,CASSEAGGSTDTQYF,TGTGCCAGCAGTGAGGCGGGGGGTAGCACAGATACGCAGTATTTT
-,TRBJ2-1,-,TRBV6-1,CASSEGQDYNEQFF,TGTGCCAGCAGTGAAGGACAGGACTACAATGAGCAGTTCTTC
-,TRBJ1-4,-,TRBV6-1,CASRHLGEKLFF,TGTGCCAGCAGACACCTTGGTGAAAAACTGTTTTTT
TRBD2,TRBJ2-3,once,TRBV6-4,CATKRGGDTDTQYF,TGTGCCACCAAGCGGGGGGGAGACACAGATACGCAGTATTTT
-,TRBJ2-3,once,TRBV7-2,CASSSPLGTWGTDTQYF,TGTGCCAGCAGCTCACCCCTAGGCACCTGGGGCACAGATACGCAGTATTTT
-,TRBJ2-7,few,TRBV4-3,CASSQDPGWEQYF,TGCGCCAGCAGCCAAGATCCAGGGTGGGAGCAGTACTTC
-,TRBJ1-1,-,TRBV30,CAWRYTNGEAFF,TGTGCCTGGAGGTATACTAATGGGGAAGCTTTCTTT
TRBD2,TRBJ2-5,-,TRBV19,CASSPGLAGPQETQYF,TGTGCCAGTAGCCCAGGACTAGCGGGCCCTCAGGAGACCCAGTACTTC
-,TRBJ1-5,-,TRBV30,CAWSVRSSRQPQHF,TGTGCCTGGAGTGTACGGTCCAGCAGGCAGCCCCAGCATTTT
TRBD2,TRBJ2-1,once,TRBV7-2,CASQGLALFYPGNEQFF,TGTGCCAGCCAAGGACTAGCATTGTTCTACCCGGGGAATGAGCAGTTCTTC
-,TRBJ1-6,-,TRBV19,CASRGGARDNSPLHF,TGTGCCAGTCGAGGGGGGGCGAGGGATAATTCACCCCTCCACTTT
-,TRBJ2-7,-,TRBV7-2,CASSPSPYEQYF,TGTGCCAGCAGCCCAAGCCCCTACGAGCAGTACTTC
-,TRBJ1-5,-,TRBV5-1,CASSLYSGFRPQHF,TGCGCCAGCAGCTTATACAGCGGGTTTAGGCCCCAGCATTTT
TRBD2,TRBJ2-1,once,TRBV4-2,CASSQDLGGGAYNEQFF,TGTGCCAGCAGCCAAGATCTCGGCGGGGGGGCCTACAATGAGCAGTTCTTC
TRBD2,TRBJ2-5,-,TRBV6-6,CASSYSTGGGETQYF,TGTGCCAGCAGTTACTCAACCGGGGGGGGAGAGACCCAGTACTTC
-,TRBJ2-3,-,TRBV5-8,CASSSLRDTQYF,TGTGCCAGCAGCTCCCTGCGGGATACGCAGTATTTT
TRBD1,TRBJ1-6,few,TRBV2,CASSELGQGIAGTPLHF,TGTGCCAGCAGTGAGCTAGGACAGGGGATTGCAGGGACACCCCTCCACTTT
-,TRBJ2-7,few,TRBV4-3,CASSQVFGSQSEQYF,TGCGCCAGCAGCCAAGTATTTGGTAGTCAATCCGAGCAGTACTTC
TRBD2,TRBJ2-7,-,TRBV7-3,CASSPAGGSYEQYF,TGTGCCAGCAGCCCAGCGGGAGGATCCTACGAGCAGTACTTC
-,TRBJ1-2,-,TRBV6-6,CASTKDSDPYGYTF,TGTGCCAGCACCAAGGACAGTGACCCCTATGGCTACACCTTC
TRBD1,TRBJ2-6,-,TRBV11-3,CASGPGQGSSGANVLTF,TGTGCCAGCGGCCCGGGACAGGGGTCCTCAGGGGCCAACGTCCTGACTTTC
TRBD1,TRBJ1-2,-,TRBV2,CASTGDRGLHYGYTF,TGTGCCAGCACCGGGGACAGGGGGCTCCACTATGGCTACACCTTC
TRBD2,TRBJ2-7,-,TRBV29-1,CSVEGAGTSGDYEQYF,TGCAGCGTTGAGGGTGCAGGGACTAGCGGCGACTACGAGCAGTACTTC
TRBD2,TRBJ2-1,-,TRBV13,CASSLVLSLTGSSGSGGNEQFF,TGTGCCAGCAGCCTGGTTCTCAGTCTGACAGGCTCTAGCGGGTCCGGGGGCAATGAGCAGTTCTTC
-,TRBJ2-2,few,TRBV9,CASSSNWGLEELFF,TGTGCCAGCAGCTCAAACTGGGGCCTGGAGGAGCTGTTTTTT
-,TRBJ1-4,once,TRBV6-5,CASSYARGGHEKLFF,TGTGCCAGCAGTTACGCGAGGGGGGGACATGAAAAACTGTTTTTT
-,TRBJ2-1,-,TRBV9,CASSVVPDEQFF,TGTGCCAGCAGCGTAGTGCCGGATGAGCAGTTCTTC
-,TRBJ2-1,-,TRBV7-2,CASSLGRNEQFF,TGTGCCAGCAGCTTAGGGAGAAATGAGCAGTTCTTC
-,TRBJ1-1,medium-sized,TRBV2,CASRGTFIGAFF,TGTGCCAGCAGGGGGACTTTCATCGGAGCTTTCTTT
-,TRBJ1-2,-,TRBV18,CASSSIEGLYGYTF,TGTGCCAGCTCATCAATCGAGGGTCTCTATGGCTACACCTTC
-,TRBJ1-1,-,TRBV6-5,CASCVRGYSEAFF,TGTGCCAGCTGCGTTAGGGGTTATTCTGAAGCTTTCTTT
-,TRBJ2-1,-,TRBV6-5,CASSSERYDYNEQFF,TGTGCCAGCAGTTCCGAGAGATACGACTACAATGAGCAGTTCTTC
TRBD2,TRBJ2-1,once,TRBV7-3,CASSLFGGWAYNEQFF,TGTGCCAGCAGCCTTTTCGGGGGGTGGGCCTACAATGAGCAGTTCTTC
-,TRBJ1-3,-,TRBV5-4,CASSLGGGPGNTIYF,TGTGCCAGCAGCTTGGGCGGGGGGCCTGGAAACACCATATATTTT
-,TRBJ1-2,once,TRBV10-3,CAISESGARDTF,TGTGCCATCAGTGAGTCAGGGGCTCGCGACACCTTC
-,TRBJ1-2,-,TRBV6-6,CASSPGRGSYGYTF,TGTGCCAGCAGCCCGGGACGGGGGAGCTATGGCTACACCTTC
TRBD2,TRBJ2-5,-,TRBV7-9,CASSSLWGSGGRGETQYF,TGTGCCAGCAGCTCCCTGTGGGGCAGCGGGGGCCGCGGGGAGACCCAGTACTTC
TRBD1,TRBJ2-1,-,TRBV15,CATSRDRGTGSDEQFF,TGTGCCACCAGCAGAGATCGGGGGACAGGGAGCGATGAGCAGTTCTTC
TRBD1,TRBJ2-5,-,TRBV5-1,CASSLPWDSQGETQYF,TGCGCCAGCAGCCTACCTTGGGACAGCCAGGGAGAGACCCAGTACTTC
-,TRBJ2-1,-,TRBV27,CASSLYSDSYSYNEQFF,TGTGCCAGCAGTTTATATTCCGACTCGTATTCCTACAATGAGCAGTTCTTC
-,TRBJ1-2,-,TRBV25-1,CASSDGYRYTF,TGTGCCAGCAGTGACGGTTACCGGTACACCTTC
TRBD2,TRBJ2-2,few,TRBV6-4,CASSEGGLHTGELFF,TGTGCCAGCAGTGAGGGAGGGCTTCACACCGGGGAGCTGTTTTTT
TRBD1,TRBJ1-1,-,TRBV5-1,CASSLTGGTEAFF,TGCGCCAGCAGCTTGACAGGGGGCACTGAAGCTTTCTTT
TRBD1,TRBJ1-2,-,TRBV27,CASSLSTGGDGYTF,TGTGCCAGCAGTTTATCGACAGGGGGAGATGGCTACACCTTC
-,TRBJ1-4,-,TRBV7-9,CASNDLGRNEKLFF,TGTGCCAGCAACGATTTGGGGAGGAATGAAAAACTGTTTTTT
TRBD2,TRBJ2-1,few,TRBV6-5,CASSISGGNEQFF,TGTGCCAGCAGTATAAGCGGGGGAAATGAGCAGTTCTTC
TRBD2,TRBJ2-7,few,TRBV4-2,CASSQDPTSASYEQYF,TGTGCCAGCAGCCAAGATCCGACTAGCGCCTCCTACGAGCAGTACTTC
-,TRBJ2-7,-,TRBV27,CASTGPSYEQYF,TGTGCCAGTACAGGACCATCCTACGAGCAGTACTTC